The 8 T cell receptor beta chains below were found in one sample sequenced in a study of Ad26.COV2.S vaccination and SARS-CoV-2 variants. Assay used: immunoSEQ multiplex PCR; TCRdb lists only in-frame clones, some missing. The table includes under 150,000 clones, 86% detected once. The material was peripheral blood, obtained after recovery from COVID-19. Receptors originate from a human donor who had recovered from COVID-19.

This chain connects TRBV28 to TRBJ1-1; D gene ambiguous. The CDR3 runs to 14 residues. Per the germline V gene, CDR1 is MDHEN and CDR2 is SYDVKM. V shed 8 bases and J shed 1 base, with 14 bases lying between them. For the CDR3, the DNA is TGTGCCAGCGGGTACGGGGTGGAGAACACTGAAGCTTTCTTT. This gives the protein CASGYGVENTEAFF. The whole variable domain, filled in from reference TRBV28 and TRBJ1-1, reads DVKVTQSSRYLVKRTGEKVFLECVQDMDHENMFWYRQDPGLGLRLIYFSYDVKMKEKGDIPEGYSVSREKKERFSLILESASTNQTSMYLCASGYGVENTEAFFGQGTRLTVV.

The rearrangement uses TRBV7-8 and TRBJ2-7; the D is unclear. Germline V gene lookup returns CDR1 SGHVS and CDR2 FQNEAQ. CDR3 length: 13 amino acids. V shed 2 bases and J shed 6 bases, with 11 bases lying between them. This chain's CDR3 is CASSLSRDSEQYF. Written as DNA, the CDR3 is TGTGCCAGCAGCTTATCCCGAGACTCCGAGCAGTACTTC.

The sample holds a few counts of this clone. The J gene is TRBJ1-3, the V gene TRBV6-2 or TRBV6-3; no definite D call. CDR1 is MNHEY and CDR2 is SVGEGT in the germline V gene. There are 15 residues in the CDR3. Trimming pared 2 bases from V and 2 bases from J, leaving 10 bases between. DNA for the CDR3: TGTGCCAGCAGTTACGGAACCCGCGCTGGAAACACCATATATTTT. Amino acid sequence: CASSYGTRAGNTIYF.

The J gene is TRBJ1-1, the V gene TRBV5-1, with 11 bases identical to TRBD1. The CDR3 is 17 residues long. CDR1 and CDR2 (germline): SGHRS, YFSETQ. With 3 bases clipped from V and 1 base from J, the junction kept 8 bases outside the gene matches. The CDR3, as DNA: TGCGCCAGCAGCTCAAGTCCCGGGACAGGGGGGAACACTGAAGCTTTCTTT. As protein: CASSSSPGTGGNTEAFF.

About this clone itself: Additional DNA sequences in this sample encode the identical CDR3. The CDR3 sequence is CATSRDRGQETQYF. In nucleotides, the CDR3 is TGTGCCACCAGCAGAGATAGGGGCCAAGAGACCCAGTACTTC. The chain carries TRBV15 and TRBJ2-5; D is perhaps TRBD1 (5 bases). V lost 0 bases, J lost 1 base, and 6 bases lay in between. The CDR3 has 14 residues. CDR1 and CDR2 from the germline V gene are LNHNV and YYDKDF (reference sequence).

This chain connects TRBV7-2 to TRBJ2-5; 9 bases line up with TRBD1. Unmatched junction bases numbered 5, after V lost 1 base and J lost 2 bases. Germline-derived CDR1 and CDR2 are SGHTA and FQGNSA. CDR3 length equals 16 residues. In DNA, the CDR3 is TGTGCCAGCAGCTTAGAGGGGACAGGGCGACAAGAGACCCAGTACTTC. This codes for CASSLEGTGRQETQYF.

The CDR3 DNA reads as TGTGCCACCGCCGGGACAGTGGGTGAAAAACTGTTTTTT. Protein: CATAGTVGEKLFF. This rearrangement joins TRBV10-3 to TRBJ1-4; 7 bases agree with TRBD1. J was trimmed by 7 bases and V by 10 bases; bases with no gene match: 9. Germline V gene data show CDR1 as ENHRY and CDR2 as SYGVKD. The CDR3 loop spans 13 amino acids.

The CDR3: CASSPHVPRGYTF. CDR3 nucleotide sequence: TGTGCCAGCAGTCCCCACGTTCCAAGGGGCTACACCTTC. V gene TRBV6-6 combines with J gene TRBJ1-2; D ambiguous. V was cut by 5 bases and J by 8 bases, with 15 bases left in between. The CDR3 has 13 amino acids. The germline gives CDR1 MNHNY, CDR2 SVGAGI (reference sequence).